This T cell receptor beta chain comes out of a study of molecular identifiers for immune sequencing clone quantification. Trimming took off 5 bases at V and 6 bases at J, with 13 bases between the two ends. The germline gives CDR1 LNHNV, CDR2 YYDKDF (reference sequence). The CDR3 covers 14 residues. From the PCR reads, TCRdb called clonotypes with MiXCR, one entry per CDR3 protein. The sample includes 550,000 to 750,000 distinct CDR3 sequences, around 20% of them seen just once. Ten or more counts support this clonotype. J is TRBJ1-4 and V is TRBV15, with a weak D call TRBD1 (5 bases). The receptor's source is a human donor in good health. Some libraries in this study had Jurkat cell RNA spiked in. Sequencing was done on a sample of naive CD8+ T cells from blood, with Jurkat cell RNA spiked in. Subset described: FACS-sorted CD8+CD4-CCR7+CD45RA+ naive T cells. This chain's CDR3 is CATSPTEFDEKLFF. CDR3 in DNA: TGTGCCACCAGCCCGACAGAATTCGATGAAAAACTGTTTTTT.